A selection of T cell receptor beta chains follows, all from one sample in a study of CD8+ T cells in alopecia areata. Profiled with immunoSEQ multiplex PCR; TCRdb holds only in-frame clones, not every one. There are 190,000 or so clones in the sample; about 60% occur only once, and around an eighth lies in the top ten. The sequencing used CD8+ T cells sorted from blood, collected at week 24, from a patient treated with tofacitinib. These receptors were taken from a human donor with alopecia areata. Each CDR3 is given with its conserved first and last residue. A D gene is named only where the DNA matches it firmly. Size tells how often a clone was seen (once, few, many) or the class of an expanded clone, and some rows leave it out.

j_call | d_call | v_call | clone_size | cdr3_nt | cdr3_aa
TRBJ2-5 | - | TRBV4-1 | - | TGCGCCAGCAGAATCGATGGACGCGAGATCCAGGAGACCCAGTACTTC | CASRIDGREIQETQYF
TRBJ1-2 | TRBD1 | TRBV18 | - | TGTGCCAGCTCACCCCTGGACAGGGAAGGTCCCTATGGCTACACCTTC | CASSPLDREGPYGYTF
TRBJ1-2 | - | TRBV9 | - | TGTGCCAGCAGCGAATCAATTACACCGGACTATGGCTACACCTTC | CASSESITPDYGYTF
TRBJ1-4 | - | TRBV30 | - | TGTGCCTGGAGTGTGACCCCCGAAAAACTGTTTTTT | CAWSVTPEKLFF
TRBJ1-1 | - | TRBV15 | - | TGTGCCACCAGCGGCCCGACCGGGGGGAACACTGAAGCTTTCTTT | CATSGPTGGNTEAFF
TRBJ2-1 | - | TRBV25-1 | - | TGTGCCAGCAGTGAATATCACGGCCGGGAGCAGTTCTTC | CASSEYHGREQFF
TRBJ1-1 | - | TRBV6-6 | - | TGTGCCAGCATCTTGAACACTGAAGCTTTCTTT | CASILNTEAFF
TRBJ1-6 | TRBD1 | TRBV7-9 | - | TGTGCCAGCAGCTGGGGACAGTTTAATTCACCCCTCCACTTT | CASSWGQFNSPLHF
TRBJ2-1 | - | TRBV11-2 | - | TGTGCCAGCAGCATCACCGGGACCGAATACAATGAGCAGTTCTTC | CASSITGTEYNEQFF
TRBJ2-1 | - | TRBV13 | few | TGTGCCAGCAGCTTAGGGGTTAGTCCAGACAATGAGCAGTTCTTC | CASSLGVSPDNEQFF
TRBJ1-5 | - | TRBV30 | - | TGTGCCTGGAGTGTAATGGATAGCAATCAGCCCCAGCATTTT | CAWSVMDSNQPQHF
TRBJ1-6 | - | TRBV14 | few | TGTGCCAGCAGCCATTGGACAGAAAGTTCACCCCTCCACTTT | CASSHWTESSPLHF
TRBJ1-5 | - | TRBV5-1 | - | TGCGCCAGCAGCCTTGTTACAGGGAGTTGGCCCCAGCATTTT | CASSLVTGSWPQHF
TRBJ2-7 | TRBD1 | TRBV30 | - | TGTGCCTGGGAAGGACAGGGGACGTACTTC | CAWEGQGTYF
TRBJ2-3 | - | TRBV27 | - | TGTGCCAGCAGAAGGGGGGGCTGGGCAGATACGCAGTATTTT | CASRRGGWADTQYF
TRBJ2-4 | - | TRBV7-9 | - | TGTGCCAGCAGCTCCTCGGGATCAGAAAACATTCAGTACTTC | CASSSSGSENIQYF
TRBJ2-7 | - | TRBV27 | few | TGTGCCAGCAGTCAACGGGCAGGTATACCCTCCGAGCAGTACTTC | CASSQRAGIPSEQYF
TRBJ2-7 | TRBD1 | TRBV7-9 | - | TGTGCCAGCAGCTCCCATTCCGGGACAGGGGACTCCTACGAGCAGTACTTC | CASSSHSGTGDSYEQYF
TRBJ2-1 | TRBD1 | TRBV7-9 | - | TGTGCCAGCAGCGTACCGGGACAGGGTAAGGGTGAGCAGTTCTTC | CASSVPGQGKGEQFF
TRBJ1-4 | TRBD1 | TRBV6-1 | - | TGTGCCAGCACCGGACAGGGGGAAAAACTGTTTTTT | CASTGQGEKLFF
TRBJ2-5 | TRBD2 | TRBV4-1 | - | TGCGCCAGCAGCCAAGGTCTAGCGGGGGGTTCGGAGACCCAGTACTTC | CASSQGLAGGSETQYF
TRBJ1-1 | - | TRBV30 | - | TGTGCCGGCAAACAGGATCTGAGCACTGAAGCTTTCTTT | CAGKQDLSTEAFF
TRBJ2-4 | - | TRBV2 | - | TGTGCCAGCACTCCGGGGTCCGGGGTCAAAAACATTCAGTACTTC | CASTPGSGVKNIQYF
TRBJ2-5 | - | TRBV30 | - | TGTGCCTGGAGTCTTGAGGTTCAGTTGGAGACCCAGTACTTC | CAWSLEVQLETQYF
TRBJ1-1 | TRBD1 | TRBV11-2 | - | TGTGCCAGCAGCCGGGGGGACAGGGCTTTCTTT | CASSRGDRAFF
TRBJ1-2 | - | TRBV4-2 | - | TGTGCCAGCAGCTTTGTCATACCATACTATGGCTACACCTTC | CASSFVIPYYGYTF
TRBJ2-1 | TRBD1 | TRBV6-4 | - | TGTGCCAGCAGTGACTCCGACAGGGTAGGCCGCAATGAGCAGTTCTTC | CASSDSDRVGRNEQFF
TRBJ1-5 | - | TRBV27 | - | TGTGCCAGCACCACATATAGCAATCAGCCCCAGCATTTT | CASTTYSNQPQHF